A selection of T cell receptor beta chains follows, all from one sample in a study of T cell repertoires in cytomegalovirus infection. MiXCR was run by TCRdb on the reads, yielding one entry per CDR3 protein. The sample yields 350,000 to 550,000 distinct CDR3 sequences, about a third seen once. Sample: PBMCs. These receptors originate from a human donor in good health (CMV status not recorded). Some clones in this sample may be carry-over from other donors' samples. The CDR3 runs from the conserved cysteine through the conserved F or W. The D gene is left open where the match is weak. A clone size is listed for some rows: how often the clone was seen (once, few, many), or a class if it is expanded.

j_call | v_call | d_call | clone_size | cdr3_aa | cdr3_nt
TRBJ2-1 | TRBV4-1 | . | few | CASSQTSSLQGSYNEQFF | TGCGCCAGCAGCCAAACCTCTAGCCTCCAGGGCTCCTACAATGAGCAGTTCTTC
TRBJ1-1 | TRBV7-9 | . | many | CASSKETRGTEAFF | TGTGCCAGCAGCAAGGAGACCCGGGGGACTGAAGCTTTCTTT
TRBJ2-7 | TRBV11-2 | TRBD1 | . | CASSYPGQGLHEQYF | TGTGCCAGCAGCTACCCGGGACAGGGGCTCCACGAGCAGTACTTC
TRBJ1-1 | TRBV7-8 | TRBD1 | . | CASSTGTGRNTEAFF | TGTGCCAGCAGCACGGGGACAGGGAGGAACACTGAAGCTTTCTTT
TRBJ2-1 | TRBV11-2 | . | . | CASSLNGNEQFF | TGTGCCAGCAGCTTGAACGGGAATGAGCAGTTCTTC
TRBJ2-3 | TRBV5-1 | . | . | CASSLAAGMNTQYF | TGCGCCAGCAGCTTGGCCGCAGGTATGAATACGCAGTATTTT
TRBJ1-2 | TRBV3-1 | . | . | CASSQDRGTGYTF | TGTGCCAGCAGCCAAGATCGGGGAACCGGCTACACCTTC
TRBJ1-5 | TRBV20-1 | . | . | CSASWGDGNQPQHF | TGCAGTGCTAGTTGGGGAGATGGGAATCAGCCCCAGCATTTT
TRBJ1-5 | TRBV19 | . | . | CASSDRDTNQPQHF | TGTGCCAGTAGTGACCGGGACACCAATCAGCCCCAGCATTTT
TRBJ1-5 | TRBV6-5 | . | few | CASSYQSTDLNQPQHF | TGTGCCAGCAGTTACCAGTCGACGGACCTGAATCAGCCCCAGCATTTT
TRBJ1-5 | TRBV14 | . | . | CASSQSYNQPQHF | TGTGCCAGCAGCCAAAGTTACAATCAGCCCCAGCATTTT
TRBJ1-1 | TRBV20-1 | TRBD1 | . | CSAPGQGTPAAFF | TGCAGTGCCCCGGGACAGGGAACTCCTGCAGCTTTCTTT
TRBJ2-1 | TRBV11-2 | . | few | CASSLGTLHYNEQFF | TGTGCCAGCAGCTTAGGGACTTTACACTACAATGAGCAGTTCTTC
TRBJ2-3 | TRBV5-1 | . | . | CASSLVPGGVDTQYF | TGCGCCAGCAGCTTGGTCCCCGGGGGTGTGGATACGCAGTATTTT
TRBJ1-5 | TRBV7-2 | . | . | CASSPDDFSNQPKHF | TGTGCCAGCAGCCCCGACGACTTTAGCAATCAGCCCAAGCATTTT
TRBJ2-1 | TRBV2 | TRBD2 | few | CASSERGGGQFYNEQFF | TGTGCCAGCAGTGAAAGGGGCGGGGGGCAATTCTACAATGAGCAGTTCTTC
TRBJ1-5 | TRBV24-1 | . | . | CATSDPEVNQPQHF | TGTGCCACCAGTGACCCGGAGGTAAATCAGCCCCAGCATTTT
TRBJ2-5 | TRBV7-2 | TRBD2 | many | CASERVLAGYQETQYF | TGTGCCAGCGAGAGGGTTCTAGCGGGGTACCAAGAGACCCAGTACTTC
TRBJ1-6 | TRBV28 | . | many | CASSLGRTPLHF | TGTGCCAGCAGTTTAGGAAGGACACCCCTCCACTTT
TRBJ1-2 | TRBV19 | . | . | CAISMGQRTPDYGYTF | TGTGCCATTAGTATGGGTCAGCGAACCCCGGACTATGGCTACACCTTC